These T cell receptor beta chains were read from a single sample in a study of blood T cells in healthy people across ages. TCRdb used MiXCR to reprocess the 5' RACE reads, holding one entry per CDR3 protein. The sample contains about 1.5 million distinct CDR3 sequences, 42% of which appear only once. Sequencing used blood. All receptors derive from a woman aged 18-29 years in good health. Each CDR3 is given with its conserved first and last residue.

>TRBV7-9
CASSGHRGEEYF
>TRBV28
CASSLGGSRNTQYF
>TRBV12-3/TRBV12-4
CASSFWDRGSNEQYF
>TRBV3-1
CASSPPTGATGELFF
>TRBV29-1
CSVGVWVDTQYF
>TRBV2
CASQSGTGPVVEQFF
>TRBV3-1
CASSQDASTGREQYF
>TRBV2
CASICLLGCSGNTIYF
>TRBV3-1
CASRPISVRGLLGEQYF
>TRBV28
CACGRGSSNEQYF
>TRBV28
CASSHIPGLAGGHYEQYF
>TRBV29-1
CSVYKNTEAFF
>TRBV7-2
CASSLGWSYEQYF
>TRBV4-3
CASSPAGLAGTYNEQFF
>TRBV2
CASSRTVTSQPQHF
>TRBV6-2/TRBV6-3
CASSYKLGGYYEQYF
>TRBV28
CASSSTGSTQYF
>TRBV5-5
CASSTGVGATTYEQYF
>TRBV12-3/TRBV12-4
CASSFLVIRNTIYF
>TRBV4-1
CASSQDSGREAFF
>TRBV7-2
CASSPYIGEQYF
>TRBV28
CASSPRGEAKNIQYF
>TRBV5-1
CASSSGQTGSGNTIYF
>TRBV20-1
CSAVAGGWDEQFF
>TRBV9
CASSVAGKSYNEQFF
>TRBV13
CASSSGSHEKLFF
>TRBV12-3/TRBV12-4
CASGEVGQGNSPLHF
>TRBV5-1
CASSLNGGNTEAFF
>TRBV11-2
CASSREQGFGDGYTF
>TRBV7-2
CASSPYVMRVAKNIQYF
>TRBV5-1
CASTLAGAPNEQYF
>TRBV27
CASSLIQGWNTEAFF
>TRBV12-3/TRBV12-4
CASSFLAGVRTDTQYF
>TRBV20-1
CSATDRRGSYEQYF
>TRBV27
CASATGNQPQHF